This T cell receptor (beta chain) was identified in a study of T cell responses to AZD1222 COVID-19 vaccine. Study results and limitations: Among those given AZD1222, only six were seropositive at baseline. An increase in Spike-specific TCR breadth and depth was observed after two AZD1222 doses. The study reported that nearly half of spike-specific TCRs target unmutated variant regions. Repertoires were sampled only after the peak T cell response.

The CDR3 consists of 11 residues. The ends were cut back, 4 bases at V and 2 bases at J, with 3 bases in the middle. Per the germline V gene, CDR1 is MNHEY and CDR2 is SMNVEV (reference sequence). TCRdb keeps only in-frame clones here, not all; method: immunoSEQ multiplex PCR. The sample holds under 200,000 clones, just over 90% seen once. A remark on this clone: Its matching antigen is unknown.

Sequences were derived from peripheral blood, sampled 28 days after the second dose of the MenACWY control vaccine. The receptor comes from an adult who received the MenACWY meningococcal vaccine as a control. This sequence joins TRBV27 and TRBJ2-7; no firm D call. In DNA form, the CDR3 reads TGTGCCAGCAGTTCCGCCTACGAGCAGTACTTC. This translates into CASSSAYEQYF.